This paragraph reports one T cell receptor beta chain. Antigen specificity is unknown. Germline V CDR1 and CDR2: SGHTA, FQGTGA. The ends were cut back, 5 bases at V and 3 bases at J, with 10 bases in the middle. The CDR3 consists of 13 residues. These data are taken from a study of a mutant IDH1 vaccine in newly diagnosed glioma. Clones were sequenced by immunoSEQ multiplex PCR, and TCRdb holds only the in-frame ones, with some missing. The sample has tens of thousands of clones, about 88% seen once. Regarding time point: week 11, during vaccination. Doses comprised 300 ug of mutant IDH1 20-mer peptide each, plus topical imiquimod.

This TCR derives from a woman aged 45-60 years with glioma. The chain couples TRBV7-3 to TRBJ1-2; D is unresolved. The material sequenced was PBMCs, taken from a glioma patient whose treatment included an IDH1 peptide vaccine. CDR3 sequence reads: CASSVDKDYGYTF. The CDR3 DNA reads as TGTGCCAGCAGCGTCGACAAGGACTATGGCTACACCTTC.